Below, 16 T cell receptor beta chains from the same sample are listed, as sequenced in a study of T cells after yellow fever vaccination. TCRdb reprocessed the 5' RACE reads via MiXCR and lists one record per CDR3 protein. Of 300,000 to 350,000 distinct CDR3 sequences listed, roughly 4% are singletons. Sequenced material: PBMCs, taken 5 days after the yellow fever booster vaccination. These receptors were taken from a man younger than 35 who received the YFV17D yellow fever vaccine.

The genes are TRBV9 and TRBJ2-2; TRBD2 is a possible D gene (7 bases). CDR1 and CDR2 (germline): SGDLS, YYNGEE. V shed 4 bases and J shed 3 bases, with 13 bases lying between them. This CDR3 has 15 residues. Here the CDR3 DNA reads TGTGCCAGCAGCCCCGGGGGGCGCCACACCGGGGAGCTGTTTTTT. It encodes CASSPGGRHTGELFF.

This clonotype showed up just a few times. V and J are TRBV6-1 and TRBJ2-7; no clear D. CDR1 MNHNS and CDR2 SASEGT come from the germline V gene. The V gene lost 5 bases and the J gene lost 2 bases, with 7 bases spanning the gap. The CDR3 length is 12 residues. The CDR3 sequence: CASSLLTYEQYV. The CDR3 nucleotides are TGTGCCAGCAGTCTACTCACCTACGAGCAGTACGTC.

This clonotype was observed a handful of times. The chain is built from TRBV3-1 and TRBJ2-7; D unclear. Germline V lookup: CDR1 LGHDT, CDR2 YNNKEL (reference sequence). Trimming stripped 3 bases from V and 0 bases from J, with 3 bases between. There are 12 residues in the CDR3. CDR3 in amino acids: CASSQPSYEQYF. The CDR3 bases are TGTGCCAGCAGCCAGCCCTCCTACGAGCAGTACTTC.

In this sample, this clonotype turned up many times. V usage is TRBV20-1 and J usage is TRBJ2-5; D possibly corresponds to TRBD2 (7 bases). Trimming left V 3 bases short and J 5 bases short, with 22 bases between. This CDR3 contains 16 residues. CDR1 DFQATT and CDR2 SNEGSKA come from the germline V gene (reference sequence). The chain's CDR3 is CSASTVGGGAGETQYF. Here the CDR3 DNA reads TGCAGTGCTAGCACAGTAGGAGGGGGGGCCGGGGAGACCCAGTACTTC.

This clonotype was observed many times. The rearrangement links TRBV6-2 or TRBV6-3 to TRBJ2-4; possibly TRBD1 or TRBD2 for D (5 bases each). The V and J ends lost 8 bases and 5 bases respectively, with 13 bases between them. This CDR3 contains 13 residues. Looked up from germline, CDR1 is MNHEY and CDR2 is SVGEGT. Here the CDR3 reads CASHRDEENIQYF. The CDR3 bases are TGTGCCAGCCACCGGGACGAGGAAAACATTCAGTACTTC.

This clonotype has more than one count but fewer than ten. This chain connects TRBV6-2 or TRBV6-3 to TRBJ2-7; 12 bases fit TRBD1. This CDR3 comprises 16 residues. Germline assignment: CDR1 MNHEY and CDR2 SVGEGT. V dropped 6 bases and J dropped 5; count of bases not matched to a gene: 11. The CDR3 loop reads CASSFLRDRGLHEQYF. The CDR3 DNA is TGTGCCAGCAGCTTTCTCCGGGACAGGGGGCTCCACGAGCAGTACTTC.

This clonotype occurred a few times. The chain combines TRBV7-2 with TRBJ1-5, with D unresolved. The germline CDR1 and CDR2 sequences are SGHTA and FQGNSA. V was cut by 1 base and J by 2 bases, with 9 bases left in between. This CDR3 is 15 amino acids long. This CDR3 is CASSLDRQGNQPQHF. The CDR3 DNA follows: TGTGCCAGCAGCTTAGATCGCCAGGGCAATCAGCCCCAGCATTTT. The whole variable domain, remainder taken from reference TRBV7-2 and TRBJ1-5, is GAGVSQSPSNKVTEKGKDVELRCDPISGHTALYWYRQSLGQGLEFLIYFQGNSAPDKSGLPSDRFSAERTGGSVSTLTIQRTQQEDSAVYLCASSLDRQGNQPQHFGDGTRLSIL.

This clonotype came up a few times. The V and J genes are TRBV20-1 and TRBJ1-1; D gene unclear. Trimming took off 3 bases at V and 4 bases at J, with 12 bases between the two ends. This CDR3 comprises 13 residues. Germline CDR1 reads DFQATT; CDR2 reads SNEGSKA (reference sequence). CDR3 region: CSASPEAFTEAFF. DNA for the CDR3: TGCAGTGCTAGCCCGGAGGCGTTCACTGAAGCTTTCTTT.

V gene TRBV2 combines with J gene TRBJ1-6; D is ambiguous. Trimming pared 6 bases from V and 8 bases from J, leaving 11 bases between. Germline V gene data show CDR1 as SNHLY and CDR2 as FYNNEI. The CDR3 is 13 amino acids. The chain's CDR3 is CASRRENDSPLHF. The CDR3 nucleotides read TGTGCCAGCAGAAGGGAGAATGATTCACCCCTCCACTTT.

The chain carries TRBV3-1 and TRBJ1-1, with D perhaps matching TRBD1 (5 bases). V was pared by 2 bases and J by 8 bases, with 15 bases between. CDR3 length: 14 residues. CDR1 LGHDT and CDR2 YNNKEL come from the germline V gene (reference sequence). CDR3 DNA: TGTGCCAGCAGCCAATTCTCCCGGGCAGGGGAAGCTTTCTTT. Translated, it gives CASSQFSRAGEAFF.

The genes are TRBV6-5 and TRBJ1-2; 12 nucleotides match TRBD1. Per the germline V gene, CDR1 is MNHEY and CDR2 is SVGAGI. Germline trimming cut 5 bases from V and 4 bases from J; bases unmatched to any gene: 8. This CDR3 region has 16 residues. The CDR3 DNA reads as TGTGCCAGCAGTCCCGGGACAGGGGGCGGTGGCTATGGCTACACCTTC. It specifies CASSPGTGGGGYGYTF.

The chain has TRBV10-3 and TRBJ2-7; D may be TRBD2 (5 bases). The CDR3 is 12 residues long. V was pared by 8 bases and J by 9 bases, with 17 bases between. CDR1 is ENHRY, CDR2 SYGVKD, per germline. CDR3 DNA sequence: TGTGCCATCGAGGGCGACGAGCCCGGGCAGTACTTC. Its protein product is CAIEGDEPGQYF.

The chain carries TRBV7-2 and TRBJ2-7; 8 bases are shared with TRBD1. V gave up 2 bases and J gave up 13 bases; unmatched junction bases: 13. CDR1 and CDR2 from the germline V gene are SGHTA and FQGNSA. The CDR3 has 14 amino acids. Written as DNA, the CDR3 is TGTGCCAGCAGCTTATTCGGGGCCCCAGGGGGCTTCTACTTC. It encodes CASSLFGAPGGFYF.

A few counts support this clonotype. The rearrangement uses TRBV5-6 and TRBJ1-2; D gene ambiguous. Germline V gene lookup returns CDR1 SGHDT and CDR2 YYEEEE. Trimming left V 6 bases short and J 4 bases short, with 4 bases between. The CDR3 sequence is 10 residues long. CDR3 residues: CASKGYGYTF. The CDR3 nucleotides read TGTGCCAGCAAGGGCTATGGCTACACCTTC.

Ten or more counts support this clonotype. The CDR3 is CASSLWPGYTF. The CDR3 nucleotides are TGTGCCAGCAGTTTATGGCCGGGCTACACCTTC. This sequence joins TRBV12-3 or TRBV12-4 and TRBJ1-2; no clear D. Trimming removed 2 bases at V and 8 bases at J, with 6 bases between. The CDR3 extends over 11 amino acids.

This clonotype was found a few times. The CDR3 here is CASSLVGGQKNTEAFF. CDR3 DNA sequence: TGTGCCAGCAGCTTAGTGGGGGGACAGAAGAACACTGAAGCTTTCTTT. The gene calls are TRBV11-2 and TRBJ1-1, with TRBD1 identical over 7 bases. The CDR3 has 16 residues. The V and J ends lost 1 base and 1 base, in that order; junction bases with no gene match: 6. Germline V CDR1 and CDR2: SGHAT, FQNNGV.